A selection of T cell receptor beta chains follows, all from one sample in a study of blood T cells in healthy people across ages. Via MiXCR, TCRdb re-called the 5' RACE reads, giving one row per CDR3 protein. The table shows 1.8 million or so distinct CDR3 sequences, with roughly two fifths occurring only once. Sequencing was performed on blood. These receptors all stem from a human donor in good health. CDR3s include the opening cysteine and the closing phenylalanine or tryptophan. A D gene is named only where the DNA matches it firmly. Expanded clones get a size class; other rows say once, few or many, or leave the size out.

j_gene | d_gene | v_gene | abundance | CDR3nt | CDR3aa
TRBJ2-7 | TRBD2 | TRBV4-2 | few | TGTGCCAGCAGCCACAGACTAGCGGGGGGGGGGACGTACGAGCAGTACTTC | CASSHRLAGGGTYEQYF
TRBJ1-2 | TRBD1 | TRBV9 | few | TGTGCCAGCAGCACATCCGGGACAGGGGTCGGCTATGGCTACACCTTC | CASSTSGTGVGYGYTF
TRBJ2-7 | - | TRBV5-1 | - | TGTGCCAGCAGCGTTACGGACTCCTACGAGCAGTACTTC | CASSVTDSYEQYF
TRBJ2-7 | - | TRBV5-1 | few | TGCGCCAGCAGCTCCCTCTTCGAGGGTTACGAGCAGTACTTC | CASSSLFEGYEQYF
TRBJ1-2 | - | TRBV6-6 | - | TGTGCCACCCAGAGGGCCAGGCAGAAATTCGATCATGGCTACACCTTC | CATQRARQKFDHGYTF
TRBJ2-1 | - | TRBV20-1 | many | TGCAGTGCTAGATACAGGAGCTCCTACAATGAGCAGTTCTTC | CSARYRSSYNEQFF
TRBJ2-5 | - | TRBV5-1 | - | TGCGCCAGCAGCGAGCAACCGGGAATGGGGGAGACCCAGTACTTC | CASSEQPGMGETQYF
TRBJ2-1 | TRBD2 | TRBV4-1 | - | TGCGCCAGCAACCAAGGGGCGGGGGGTGCCTACAATGAGCAGTTCTTC | CASNQGAGGAYNEQFF
TRBJ1-5 | TRBD1 | TRBV28 | - | TGTGCCAGCAGTTTCGGCGAGACAGGGGGGTTTAATCGGCCCCAGCATTTT | CASSFGETGGFNRPQHF
TRBJ1-5 | TRBD1 | TRBV6-2/TRBV6-3 | - | TGTGCCAGCAGTTCACAGGGGCCCTCTCTTCAGTTCAATCAGCCCCAGCATTTT | CASSSQGPSLQFNQPQHF
TRBJ2-5 | - | TRBV10-3 | - | TGTGCCACCCGTACATGGAACCAAGAGACCCAGTACTTC | CATRTWNQETQYF
TRBJ2-1 | TRBD2 | TRBV7-9 | few | TGTGCCAGCAGCTTAGGGAGGACTAGCCTCCCTATCGACAATGAGCAGTTCTTC | CASSLGRTSLPIDNEQFF
TRBJ2-5 | TRBD1 | TRBV5-8 | - | TGTGCCAGCAGCCCGCCTTTGAGGACAGGGAGCCTCCTTGGGACCCAGTACTTC | CASSPPLRTGSLLGTQYF
TRBJ2-6 | - | TRBV20-1 | few | TGCAGTGCTAGAGATCGGCAGTCGACGGGGGTCCTGACTTTC | CSARDRQSTGVLTF
TRBJ2-5 | TRBD2 | TRBV7-3 | few | TGTGCCAGCAGCCCTCAGGGAGGTCGGACTAGCGGAGAGACCCAGTACTTC | CASSPQGGRTSGETQYF
TRBJ1-2 | - | TRBV7-3 | - | TGTGCCAGCAGTACTCAGGGCCCCACTCTACATGGCTACACCTTC | CASSTQGPTLHGYTF
TRBJ2-4 | TRBD2 | TRBV20-1 | - | TGCAGTGCTAAACGACTAGCGGGGGGGATAATCTACAATGAGCAGTACTTC | CSAKRLAGGIIYNEQYF
TRBJ2-5 | - | TRBV6-1 | - | TGTGCCAGCAGTGAAGCGGCGGCGCGGGGCAGGGGAGAGACCCAGTACTTC | CASSEAAARGRGETQYF